The 25 T cell receptor beta chains given below trace back to one sample, sequenced in a study of T cell responses to AZD1222 COVID-19 vaccine. This table comes from immunoSEQ multiplex PCR, and its TCRdb copy is limited to in-frame clones, with some not included. The sample consists of 150,000 to 180,000 clones, roughly nine tenths of them appearing once. Specimen: peripheral blood, collected on day 0 of AZD1222 vaccination. The receptors were sampled from an adult in good health.

The gene calls are TRBV5-5 and TRBJ2-2, with D perhaps TRBD2 (5 bases). CDR3 length: 17 amino acids. Germline-derived CDR1 and CDR2 are SGHKS and YYEKEE (reference sequence). The V end lost 0 bases, the J end lost 5 bases, and 17 bases lay between the germline ends. CDR3 DNA: TGTGCCAGCAGCTTGGGGTCTCCTAGTTGGGAGACCGGGGAGCTGTTTTTT. It translates to CASSLGSPSWETGELFF. Variable domain in full (rest from reference TRBV5-5 and TRBJ2-2): DAGVTQSPTHLIKTRGQQVTLRCSPISGHKSVSWYQQVLGQGPQFIFQYYEKEERGRGNFPDRFSARQFPNYSSELNVNALLLGDSALYLCASSLGSPSWETGELFFGEGSRLTVL.

This clone was recorded a few times. The chain carries TRBV6-5 and TRBJ2-5; possible D gene TRBD1, 5 bases. This CDR3 is built from 13 residues. V was trimmed by 10 bases and J by 4 bases, leaving 16 bases between them. CDR1 is MNHEY, CDR2 SVGAGI, per germline. The DNA of the CDR3 is TGTGCCACCCAACAGGTCTTAAGAGAGACCCAGTACTTC. It yields the protein CATQQVLRETQYF.

V usage is TRBV18 and J usage is TRBJ2-7; TRBD1 might be the D (6 bases). Germline V gene sequence: CDR1 KGHSH, CDR2 LQKENI. This CDR3 has 14 residues. The ends were cut back, 3 bases at V and 3 bases at J, with 12 bases in the middle. The CDR3, as DNA: TGTGCCAGCTCACCCCCGGGACAACTCTACGAGCAGTACTTC. Protein product: CASSPPGQLYEQYF.

The chain links TRBV3-1 (or the pseudogene TRBV3-2) to TRBJ1-2; D may be TRBD1 (5 bases). V was pared by 2 bases and J by 5 bases, with 6 bases between. CDR1 and CDR2 (germline): LGHDT, YNNKEL (reference sequence). This CDR3 has 12 amino acids. The chain's CDR3 is CASSQRGYGYTF. In DNA form, the CDR3 reads TGTGCCAGCAGCCAACGGGGGTATGGCTACACCTTC.

This sequence joins TRBV7-9 and TRBJ2-1, with D tentatively TRBD1 (6 bases). Germline V gene data show CDR1 as SEHNR and CDR2 as FQNEAQ (reference sequence). The ends were cut back, 1 base at V and 4 bases at J, with 11 bases in the middle. The length of the CDR3 is 15 residues. CDR3 amino acids: CASSLGGGEYNEQFF. The CDR3 coding sequence is TGTGCCAGCAGCTTAGGAGGGGGAGAATACAATGAGCAGTTCTTC. Supplemented by reference TRBV7-9 and TRBJ2-1, the full variable domain reads DTGVSQNPRHKITKRGQNVTFRCDPISEHNRLYWYRQTLGQGPEFLTYFQNEAQLEKSRLLSDRFSAERPKGSFSTLEIQRTEQGDSAMYLCASSLGGGEYNEQFFGPGTRLTVL.

V usage is TRBV7-2 and J usage is TRBJ2-5; possible D gene TRBD1, 5 bases. The ends were cut back, 5 bases at V and 1 base at J, with 11 bases in the middle. This CDR3 is built from 14 residues. Germline CDR1 and CDR2: SGHTA and FQGNSA. CDR3 amino acids: CASSPWGPQETQYF. CDR3 coding DNA: TGTGCCAGCAGCCCTTGGGGCCCCCAAGAGACCCAGTACTTC.

The V and J genes are TRBV19 and TRBJ1-1; D may be TRBD1 (6 bases). V dropped 5 bases and J dropped 6 bases, with 16 bases sitting between them. Looked up from germline, CDR1 is LNHDA and CDR2 is SQIVND (reference sequence). This CDR3 has 14 amino acids. For the CDR3, the DNA is TGTGCCAGTAGTGCGCAGGGGACTGACGCTGAAGCTTTCTTT. This translates into CASSAQGTDAEAFF.

V usage is TRBV20-1 and J usage is TRBJ2-7; D not certain. Germline V gene lookup returns CDR1 DFQATT and CDR2 SNEGSKA (reference sequence). The CDR3 consists of 11 residues. The V gene lost 5 bases and the J gene lost 4 bases, with 9 bases spanning the gap. The CDR3 loop is CSAAPIYEQYF. Here the CDR3 DNA reads TGCAGTGCTGCCCCAATTTACGAGCAGTACTTC.

The chain couples TRBV4-3 to TRBJ1-5; unclear D gene. The CDR3 is 15 amino acids. Germline-derived CDR1 and CDR2 are LGHNA and YSLEER. Trimming took off 0 bases at V and 0 bases at J, with 6 bases between the two ends. CDR3 in DNA: TGCGCCAGCAGCCAAGAGGAGTATAGCAATCAGCCCCAGCATTTT. Translation: CASSQEEYSNQPQHF.

This chain connects TRBV18 to TRBJ2-7; D assignment may be TRBD1 or TRBD2 (5 bases each). The CDR3 is 16 amino acids. V lost 4 bases and J lost 1, with 17 bases in between. Germline V gene data show CDR1 as KGHSH and CDR2 as LQKENI. The CDR3 loop reads CASSRGTRDGSYEQYF. The DNA for the CDR3 is TGTGCCAGCTCACGGGGCACGAGGGACGGGTCCTACGAGCAGTACTTC.

The gene calls are TRBV7-8 and TRBJ1-1; TRBD1 might be the D (5 bases). CDR1 and CDR2 (germline): SGHVS, FQNEAQ. The V gene lost 5 bases and the J gene lost 1 base, with 14 bases spanning the gap. The CDR3 contains 15 residues. For the CDR3, the DNA is TGTGCCAGCAGCGTCAGGGAATACGCGAACACTGAAGCTTTCTTT. The encoded protein is CASSVREYANTEAFF. The full variable domain, with the rest looked up from reference TRBV7-8 and TRBJ1-1, is GAGVSQSPRYKVAKRGQDVALRCDPISGHVSLFWYQQALGQGPEFLTYFQNEAQLDKSGLPSDRFFAERPEGSVSTLKIQRTQQEDSAVYLCASSVREYANTEAFFGQGTRLTVV.

CDR3 sequence reads: CASNVGTAQETQYF. The CDR3 DNA follows: TGTGCCAGTAATGTCGGGACAGCACAAGAGACCCAGTACTTC. The V gene is TRBV19, the J gene TRBJ2-5; 7 bases map to TRBD1. The germline CDR1 and CDR2 sequences are LNHDA and SQIVND (reference sequence). The CDR3 is made up of 14 amino acids. The V gene end was trimmed by 7 bases and the J gene end by 2 bases; junction bases not matched to a gene: 7.

This chain uses TRBV11-2 with TRBJ2-3, with unresolved D. This CDR3 contains 13 residues. Germline V gene sequence: CDR1 SGHAT, CDR2 FQNNGV. V lost 5 bases, J lost 4 bases, and 10 bases lay in between. CDR3 protein: CASSPLTPDTQYF. The DNA for the CDR3 is TGTGCCAGCAGCCCCTTAACCCCAGATACGCAGTATTTT.

The V and J genes are TRBV5-4 and TRBJ2-3; D uncertain. V lost 4 bases to trimming and J lost 2 bases, with 8 bases between them. The CDR3 runs to 13 residues. Germline V CDR1 and CDR2: SGHNT, YYREEE (reference sequence). The CDR3 DNA is TGTGCCAGCAGCCCCCCCTACACAGATACGCAGTATTTT. This translates into CASSPPYTDTQYF.

The chain recombines TRBV4-3 with TRBJ2-7, with D hard to call. The V gene's germline CDR1 is LGHNA and CDR2 YSLEER. Trimming stripped 1 base from V and 0 bases from J, with 13 bases between. This CDR3 has 16 residues. This CDR3 is CASSQASVGPSYEQYF. For the CDR3, the DNA is TGCGCCAGCAGCCAAGCAAGCGTTGGACCCTCCTACGAGCAGTACTTC.

This clone turned up a few times. The chain combines TRBV27 with TRBJ1-5; D remains ambiguous. CDR1 and CDR2 from the germline V gene are MNHEY and SMNVEV (reference sequence). The CDR3 covers 13 residues. The V and J ends lost 0 bases and 4 bases respectively, with 4 bases between them. CDR3 residues: CASSLSQNQPQHF. CDR3 coding DNA: TGTGCCAGCAGTTTATCTCAGAATCAGCCCCAGCATTTT.

The CDR3 loop reads CASSSITSILAHEQYF. The CDR3 nucleotides read TGTGCCAGCAGTTCCATTACCTCTATACTAGCGCACGAGCAGTACTTC. The chain links TRBV28 to TRBJ2-7; 7 positions match TRBD2. Unmatched junction bases numbered 14, after V lost 4 bases and J lost 5 bases. The CDR3 sequence is 16 residues long. CDR1 MDHEN and CDR2 SYDVKM come from the germline V gene.

The rearrangement links TRBV9 to TRBJ2-5; TRBD2 matches 10 bases. Germline assignment: CDR1 SGDLS and CDR2 YYNGEE. The CDR3 length is 15 residues. Trimming cost V 0 bases and J 4 bases; bases outside gene matches: 3. CDR3 DNA: TGTGCCAGCAGCGTAGGAGCGGGGGGGCGAGAGACCCAGTACTTC. Translating gives CASSVGAGGRETQYF.

The chain is built from TRBV18 and TRBJ1-3, with D maybe TRBD1 (6 bases). Germline CDR1 is KGHSH and CDR2 is LQKENI. V dropped 1 base and J dropped 2 bases, with 15 bases sitting between them. CDR3 size: 17 residues. CDR3 nucleotides: TGTGCCAGCTCACCACGACTTTCGGACAGCGCTGGAAACACCATATATTTT. Translated, it gives CASSPRLSDSAGNTIYF.

Comments on this clone: This sample also contains other DNA sequences that code for the same CDR3. The genes are TRBV5-4 and TRBJ1-2, with TRBD1 as a possible D gene (6 bases). CDR1 and CDR2 from the germline V gene are SGHNT and YYREEE (reference sequence). Trimming removed 4 bases at V and 3 bases at J, with 10 bases between. The CDR3 covers 13 residues. The CDR3 protein is CASSRGQDYGYTF. DNA of the CDR3: TGTGCCAGCAGCCGGGGACAAGACTATGGCTACACCTTC.

V is TRBV5-1 and J is TRBJ2-1; D unclear. The CDR3 has 15 amino acids. Trimming left V 0 bases short and J 6 bases short, with 13 bases between. Germline V lookup: CDR1 SGHRS, CDR2 YFSETQ. CDR3 residues: CASSLATLATNEQFF. In nucleotides, the CDR3 is TGCGCCAGCAGCTTGGCTACCCTGGCGACCAATGAGCAGTTCTTC.

V gene TRBV27 combines with J gene TRBJ2-7, with 7 positions matching TRBD2. The ends lost 5 bases at V and 0 bases at J; junction bases unmatched: 4. The CDR3 has 14 residues. Germline V gene sequence: CDR1 MNHEY, CDR2 SMNVEV (reference sequence). The CDR3 here is CASSRAGNSYEQYF. In nucleotides, the CDR3 is TGTGCCAGCAGTCGAGCGGGGAACTCCTACGAGCAGTACTTC.

The gene calls are TRBV9 and TRBJ1-5; TRBD1 matches 8 bases. Germline lookup yields CDR1 SGDLS and CDR2 YYNGEE. V was clipped by 3 bases and J by 5 bases; unmatched bases: 10. The CDR3 consists of 16 residues. CDR3 residues: CASSDQWQGAYQPQHF. Written as DNA, the CDR3 is TGTGCCAGCAGCGATCAGTGGCAGGGGGCATATCAGCCCCAGCATTTT. Variable domain in full (rest from reference TRBV9 and TRBJ1-5): DSGVTQTPKHLITATGQRVTLRCSPRSGDLSVYWYQQSLDQGLQFLIQYYNGEERAKGNILERFSAQQFPDLHSELNLSSLELGDSALYFCASSDQWQGAYQPQHFGDGTRLSIL.

The chain links TRBV14 to TRBJ1-2; D might be TRBD1 (5 bases). The CDR3 loop spans 15 amino acids. The V and J ends lost 4 bases and 5 bases respectively, with 17 bases between them. The germline V gene has CDR1 SGHDN and CDR2 FVKESK. The CDR3 region has the DNA TGTGCCAGCAGCCCCTACTGGGCGGAGGGGTATGGCTACACCTTC. Its translation: CASSPYWAEGYGYTF.

The chain employs TRBV28 and TRBJ1-2; D is unclear. Between the trimmed V and J ends, which lost 6 bases and 5 bases, there was a span of 13 bases. Per germline, CDR1 MDHEN and CDR2 SYDVKM. The CDR3 covers 13 residues. CDR3 sequence: CASRGRVGYGYTF. The CDR3 bases are TGTGCCAGCAGGGGCCGGGTCGGGTATGGCTACACCTTC.